This T cell receptor beta chain comes out of a study of chemoradiotherapy in HPV16-positive cancers. Study overall: Candidate HPV-specific T-cell clones and common TCR motifs came from functional assays in a couple of HPV16-positive patients. Study results and limitations: Candidate HPV-specific clones and E7-related TCR motifs grew in tumor during treatment.

CDR1 is MNHEY, CDR2 SVGAGI, per germline. V was trimmed by 5 bases and J by 2 bases, leaving 9 bases between them. The CDR3 covers 13 residues. Of note for this clone: Its antigen remains unknown.

Sequencing was performed with immunoSEQ multiplex PCR; in TCRdb, only in-frame clones are kept and a portion is missing. The data hold under 85,000 clones, with more than 70% observed a single time. The sequenced sample was blood, obtained from a patient who underwent chemoradiotherapy. This chain links TRBV6-5 with TRBJ1-1, with no clear D. The source is a human donor with HPV-associated anogenital cancer. The CDR3, as DNA: TGTGCCAGCAGTGGGCAGTTCAACACTGAAGCTTTCTTT. Its translation: CASSGQFNTEAFF.